This TCR beta chain stems from a study of cytomegalovirus exposure and HLA in healthy donors. This PCR relied on a set of 60 Vbeta primers and 13 Jbeta primers. Measured with immunoSEQ multiplex PCR; TCRdb has only the in-frame clones, and not every one. The profile shows under 200,000 clones, 75% to 90% of them singletons. As concerns this clone: Its antigen is not identified.

V gave up 6 bases and J gave up 11 bases, with 19 bases separating them. This CDR3 spans 13 amino acids. Germline loops: CDR1 WNHNN, CDR2 SYGVQD (reference sequence). General study findings and limits: CMV serostatus was the only immune exposure information that was available.

The chain employs TRBV10-1 and TRBJ2-5; a weak D match, TRBD2 (6 bases). The sequence was collected from a woman between 18 and 30 years old in good health and CMV-seronegative. Sample: PBMCs. CDR3 nucleotides: TGCGCCAGCAGGATTAGCGGTCGGGAATGGCAGTACTTC. Translating gives CASRISGREWQYF.